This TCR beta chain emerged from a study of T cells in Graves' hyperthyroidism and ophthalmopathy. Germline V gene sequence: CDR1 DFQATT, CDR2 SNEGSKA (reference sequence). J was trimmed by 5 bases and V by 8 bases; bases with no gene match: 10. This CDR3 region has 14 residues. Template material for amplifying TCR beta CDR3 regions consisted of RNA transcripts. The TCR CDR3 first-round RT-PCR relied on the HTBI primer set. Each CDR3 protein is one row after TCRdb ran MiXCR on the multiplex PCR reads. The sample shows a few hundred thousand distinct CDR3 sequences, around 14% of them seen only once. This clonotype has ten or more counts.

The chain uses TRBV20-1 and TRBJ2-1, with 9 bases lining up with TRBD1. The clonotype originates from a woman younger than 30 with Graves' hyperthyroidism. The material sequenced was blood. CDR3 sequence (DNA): TGCAGTTCCGCCCGGGACAGGGTCGACAATGAGCAGTTCTTC. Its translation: CSSARDRVDNEQFF.